This paragraph covers one T cell receptor beta chain sequence. No antigen is known for it. The trim removed 2 bases at V and 5 bases at J, leaving 9 bases unmatched. CDR3 length: 16 residues. The germline CDR1 and CDR2 sequences are MNHNS and SASEGT. Only in-frame clones appear in the TCRdb table, and some are missing; sequencing was by immunoSEQ multiplex PCR. The data contain over 95,000 clones, roughly 88% of them seen just once; the ten biggest clones take up roughly 0.61%. This sample is part of a study of a mutant IDH1 vaccine in newly diagnosed glioma. Study-wide results and limits: Pseudoprogression appeared independent of alterations in top peripheral clonotypes.

Indicated time point: week 11, during vaccination. A 20-mer mutant IDH1 peptide at 300 ug was injected subcutaneously with topical imiquimod. Sequencing used PBMCs, obtained from a glioma patient whose treatment included an IDH1 peptide vaccine. V is TRBV6-1 and J is TRBJ1-2, with 9 bases aligning to TRBD1. This clonotype was obtained from a woman aged 50 to 65 with glioma. Here the CDR3 DNA reads TGTGCCAGCAGTGAAAGGTCCTGGGGACAGGGTTATGGCTACACCTTC. Translating gives CASSERSWGQGYGYTF.